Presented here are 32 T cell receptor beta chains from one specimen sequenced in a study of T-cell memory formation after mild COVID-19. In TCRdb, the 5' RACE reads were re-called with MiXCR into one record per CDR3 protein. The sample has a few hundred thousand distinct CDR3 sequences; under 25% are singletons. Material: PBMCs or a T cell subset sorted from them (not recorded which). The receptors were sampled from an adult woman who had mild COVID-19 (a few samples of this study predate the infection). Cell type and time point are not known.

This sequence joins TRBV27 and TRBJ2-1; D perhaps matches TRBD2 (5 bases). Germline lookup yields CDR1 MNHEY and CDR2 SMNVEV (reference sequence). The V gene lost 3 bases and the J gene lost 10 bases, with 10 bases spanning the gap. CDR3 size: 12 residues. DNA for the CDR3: TGTGCCAGCAGTTTTGGGCGGGCCGAGCAGTTCTTC. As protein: CASSFGRAEQFF.

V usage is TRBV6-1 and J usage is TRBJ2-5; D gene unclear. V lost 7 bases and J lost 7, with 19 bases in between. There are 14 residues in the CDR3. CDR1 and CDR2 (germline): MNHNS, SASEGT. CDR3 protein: CASILDHPWGTQYF. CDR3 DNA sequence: TGTGCCAGCATCCTGGACCACCCCTGGGGGACCCAGTACTTC.

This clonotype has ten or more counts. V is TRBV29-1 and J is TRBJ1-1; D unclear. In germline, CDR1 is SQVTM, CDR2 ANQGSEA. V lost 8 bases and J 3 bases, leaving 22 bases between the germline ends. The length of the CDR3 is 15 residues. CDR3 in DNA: TGCAGCACAATAGATCACGGGTTGAGGGACACTGAAGCTTTCTTT. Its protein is CSTIDHGLRDTEAFF.

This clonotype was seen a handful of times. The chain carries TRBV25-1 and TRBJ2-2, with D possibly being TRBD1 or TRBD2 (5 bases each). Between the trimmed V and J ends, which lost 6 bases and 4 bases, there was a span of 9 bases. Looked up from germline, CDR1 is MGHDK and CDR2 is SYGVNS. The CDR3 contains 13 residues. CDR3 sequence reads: CASSRELTGELFF. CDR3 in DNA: TGTGCCAGCAGCAGGGAGCTCACCGGGGAGCTGTTTTTT.

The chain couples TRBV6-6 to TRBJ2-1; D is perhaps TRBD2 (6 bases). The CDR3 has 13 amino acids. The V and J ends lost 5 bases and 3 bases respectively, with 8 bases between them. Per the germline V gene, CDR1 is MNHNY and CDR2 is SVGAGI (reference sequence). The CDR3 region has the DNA TGTGCCAGCAGTCCGGGGGTCTACAATGAGCAGTTCTTC. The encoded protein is CASSPGVYNEQFF.

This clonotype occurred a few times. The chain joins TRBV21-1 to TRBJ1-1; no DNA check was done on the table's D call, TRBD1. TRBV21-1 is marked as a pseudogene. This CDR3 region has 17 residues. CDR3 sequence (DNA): TGTGCCAGCAGTTTGGGACAGGGTCAAGTGGTATGCACTGAAGCTTTCTTT. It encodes CASSLGQGQVVCTEAFF.

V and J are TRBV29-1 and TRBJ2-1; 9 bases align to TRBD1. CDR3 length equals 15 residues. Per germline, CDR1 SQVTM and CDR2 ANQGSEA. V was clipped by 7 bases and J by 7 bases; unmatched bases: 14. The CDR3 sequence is CSGPTGTGFGNEQFF. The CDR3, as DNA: TGCAGCGGACCAACCGGGACAGGGTTTGGAAATGAGCAGTTCTTC.

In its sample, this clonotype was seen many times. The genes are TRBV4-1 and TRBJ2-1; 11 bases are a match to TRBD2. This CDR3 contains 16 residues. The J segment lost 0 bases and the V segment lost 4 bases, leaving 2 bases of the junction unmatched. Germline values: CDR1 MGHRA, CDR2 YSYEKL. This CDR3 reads CASSRGLAASYNEQFF. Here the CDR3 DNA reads TGCGCCAGCAGCCGGGGACTAGCGGCCTCCTACAATGAGCAGTTCTTC.

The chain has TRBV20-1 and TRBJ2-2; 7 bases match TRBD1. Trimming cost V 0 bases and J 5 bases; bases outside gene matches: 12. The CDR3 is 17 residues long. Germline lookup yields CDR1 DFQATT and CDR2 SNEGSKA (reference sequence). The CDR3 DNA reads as TGCAGTGCTAGAGATTCGGGACAGCCTGTTGGTACCGGGGAGCTGTTTTTT. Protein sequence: CSARDSGQPVGTGELFF.

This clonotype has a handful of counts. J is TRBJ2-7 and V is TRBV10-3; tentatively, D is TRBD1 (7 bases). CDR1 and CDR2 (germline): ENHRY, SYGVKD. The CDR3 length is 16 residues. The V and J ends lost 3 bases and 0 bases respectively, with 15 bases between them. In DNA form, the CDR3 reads TGTGCCATCAGTGATTACGGCAGGGGGGCCTCCTACGAGCAGTACTTC. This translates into CAISDYGRGASYEQYF.

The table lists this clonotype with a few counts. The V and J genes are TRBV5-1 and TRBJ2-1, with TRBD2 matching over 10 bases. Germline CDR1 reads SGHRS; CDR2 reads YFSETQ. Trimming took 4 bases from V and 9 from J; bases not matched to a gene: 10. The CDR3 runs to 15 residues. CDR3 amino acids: CASSPPGTSVTEQFF. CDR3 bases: TGCGCCAGCAGCCCCCCCGGGACTAGCGTAACTGAGCAGTTCTTC.

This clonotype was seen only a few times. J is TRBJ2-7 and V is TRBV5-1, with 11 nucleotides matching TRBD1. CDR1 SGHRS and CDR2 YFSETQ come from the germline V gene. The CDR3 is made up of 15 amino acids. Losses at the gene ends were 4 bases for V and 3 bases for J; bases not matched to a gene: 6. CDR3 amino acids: CASSPGTGGGYEQYF. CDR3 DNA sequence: TGCGCCAGCAGCCCGGGGACAGGGGGTGGCTACGAGCAGTACTTC.

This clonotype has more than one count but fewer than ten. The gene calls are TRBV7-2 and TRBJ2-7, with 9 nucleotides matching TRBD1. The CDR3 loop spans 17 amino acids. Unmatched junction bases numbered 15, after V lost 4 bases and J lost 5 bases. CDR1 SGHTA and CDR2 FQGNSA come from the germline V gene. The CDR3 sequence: CASSSISAGTGFHEQYF. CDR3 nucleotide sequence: TGTGCCAGCAGCTCTATCAGCGCCGGGACAGGGTTCCACGAGCAGTACTTC.

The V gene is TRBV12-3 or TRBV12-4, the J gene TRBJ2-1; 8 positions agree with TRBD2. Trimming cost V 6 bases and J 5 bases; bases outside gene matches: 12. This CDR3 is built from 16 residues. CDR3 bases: TGTGCCAGCAGCCCCGGGGGGCGGGGGGCCGACAATGAGCAGTTCTTC. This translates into CASSPGGRGADNEQFF.

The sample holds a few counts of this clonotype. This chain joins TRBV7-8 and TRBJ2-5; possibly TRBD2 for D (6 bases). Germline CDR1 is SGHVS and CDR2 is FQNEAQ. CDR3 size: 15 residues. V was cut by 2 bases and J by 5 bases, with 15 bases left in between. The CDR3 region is CASSLRELATETQYF. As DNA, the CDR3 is TGTGCCAGCAGCTTACGGGAGCTAGCCACTGAGACCCAGTACTTC.

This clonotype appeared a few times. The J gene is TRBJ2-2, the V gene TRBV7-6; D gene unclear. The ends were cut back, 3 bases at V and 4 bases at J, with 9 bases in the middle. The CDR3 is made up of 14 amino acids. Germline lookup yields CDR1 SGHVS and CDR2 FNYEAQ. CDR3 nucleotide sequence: TGTGCCAGCAGCTTTGGAACGGGCACCGGGGAGCTGTTTTTT. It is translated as CASSFGTGTGELFF.

Here the CDR3 DNA reads TGCGCCAGCAGCCAAGGAGGGTCTGACGTCAATGAGCAGTTCTTC. This sequence encodes CASSQGGSDVNEQFF. The chain recombines TRBV4-3 with TRBJ2-1; possible D gene TRBD2, 5 bases. The CDR3 runs to 15 residues. V was pared by 1 base and J by 6 bases, with 13 bases between. The germline CDR1 and CDR2 sequences are LGHNA and YSLEER.

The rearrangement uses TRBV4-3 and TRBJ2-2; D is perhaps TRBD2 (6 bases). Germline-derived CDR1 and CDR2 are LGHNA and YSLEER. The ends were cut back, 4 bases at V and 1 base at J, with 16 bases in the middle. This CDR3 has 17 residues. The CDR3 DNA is TGCGCCAGCAGCCTCTCCCTGGGAGGAGTGAACACCGGGGAGCTGTTTTTT. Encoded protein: CASSLSLGGVNTGELFF.

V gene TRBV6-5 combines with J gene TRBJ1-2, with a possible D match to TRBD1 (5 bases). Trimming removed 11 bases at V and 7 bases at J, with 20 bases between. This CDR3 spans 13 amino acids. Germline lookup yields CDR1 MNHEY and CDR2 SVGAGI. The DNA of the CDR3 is TGTGCCGCAAGCGGGGCAGGGCTGGTTGGCTACACCTTC. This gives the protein CAASGAGLVGYTF.

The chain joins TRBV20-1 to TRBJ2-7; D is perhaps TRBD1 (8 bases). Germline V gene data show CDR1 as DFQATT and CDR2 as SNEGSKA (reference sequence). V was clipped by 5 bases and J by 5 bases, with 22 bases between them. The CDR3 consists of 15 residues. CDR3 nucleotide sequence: TGCAGTGCTCCCGCCGCCCGTACAGGGGGGGACGAGCAGTACTTC. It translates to CSAPAARTGGDEQYF.

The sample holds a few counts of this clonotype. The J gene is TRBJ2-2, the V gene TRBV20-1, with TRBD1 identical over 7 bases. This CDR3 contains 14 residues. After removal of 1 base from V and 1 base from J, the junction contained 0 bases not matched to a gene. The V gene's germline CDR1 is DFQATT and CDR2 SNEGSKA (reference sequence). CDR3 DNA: TGCAGTGCTAGAGGGACAGGGAACACCGGGGAGCTGTTTTTT. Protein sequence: CSARGTGNTGELFF.

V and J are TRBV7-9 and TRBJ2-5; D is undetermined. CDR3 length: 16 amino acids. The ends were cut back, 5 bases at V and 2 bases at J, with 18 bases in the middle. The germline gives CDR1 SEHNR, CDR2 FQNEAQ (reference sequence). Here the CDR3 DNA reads TGTGCCAGCAGCCCAAGTAGGTGGCAGCTACAAGAGACCCAGTACTTC. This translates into CASSPSRWQLQETQYF.

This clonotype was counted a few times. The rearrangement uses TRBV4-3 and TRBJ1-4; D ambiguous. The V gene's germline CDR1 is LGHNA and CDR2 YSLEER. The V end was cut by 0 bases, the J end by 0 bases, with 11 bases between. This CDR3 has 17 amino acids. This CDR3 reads CASSQELAFATNEKLFF. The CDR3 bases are TGCGCCAGCAGCCAAGAACTCGCCTTCGCAACTAATGAAAAACTGTTTTTT.

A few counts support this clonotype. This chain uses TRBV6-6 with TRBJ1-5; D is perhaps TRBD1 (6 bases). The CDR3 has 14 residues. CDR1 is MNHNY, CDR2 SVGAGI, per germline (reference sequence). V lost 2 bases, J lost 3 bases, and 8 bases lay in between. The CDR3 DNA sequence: TGTGCCAGCAGTTACCAGGGGTCCAATCAGCCCCAGCATTTT. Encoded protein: CASSYQGSNQPQHF.

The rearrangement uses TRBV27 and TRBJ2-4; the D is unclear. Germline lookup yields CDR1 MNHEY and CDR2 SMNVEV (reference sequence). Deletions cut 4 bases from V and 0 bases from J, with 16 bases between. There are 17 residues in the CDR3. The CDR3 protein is CASSSAESLIAKNIQYF. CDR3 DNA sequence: TGTGCCAGCAGTTCCGCAGAGTCCTTAATAGCCAAAAACATTCAGTACTTC.

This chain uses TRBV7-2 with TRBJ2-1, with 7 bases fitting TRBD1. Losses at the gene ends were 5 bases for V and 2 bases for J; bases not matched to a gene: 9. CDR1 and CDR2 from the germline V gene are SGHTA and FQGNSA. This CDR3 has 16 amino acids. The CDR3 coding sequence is TGTGCCAGCAGCCAGACAGGGTATTTCCCCTACAATGAGCAGTTCTTC. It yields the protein CASSQTGYFPYNEQFF.

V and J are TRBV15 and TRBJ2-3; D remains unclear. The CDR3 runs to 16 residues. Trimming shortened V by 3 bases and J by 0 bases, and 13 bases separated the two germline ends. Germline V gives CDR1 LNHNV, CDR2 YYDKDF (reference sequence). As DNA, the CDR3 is TGTGCCACCAGCAGTGAGCTGGCAGATAGCACAGATACGCAGTATTTT. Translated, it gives CATSSELADSTDTQYF.

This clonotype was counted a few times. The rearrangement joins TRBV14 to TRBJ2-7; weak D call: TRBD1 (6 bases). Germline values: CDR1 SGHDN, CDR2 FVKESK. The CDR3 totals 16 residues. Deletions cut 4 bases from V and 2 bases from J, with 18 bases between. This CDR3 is CASSPIPGAGTYEQYF. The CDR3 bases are TGTGCCAGCAGCCCCATCCCAGGGGCGGGCACCTACGAGCAGTACTTC.

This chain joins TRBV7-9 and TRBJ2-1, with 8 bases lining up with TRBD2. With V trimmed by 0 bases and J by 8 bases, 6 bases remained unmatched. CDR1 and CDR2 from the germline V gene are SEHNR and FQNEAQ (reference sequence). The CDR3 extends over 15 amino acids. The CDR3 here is CASSLAGGAADEQFF. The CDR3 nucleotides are TGTGCCAGCAGCTTAGCCGGGGGGGCCGCGGATGAGCAGTTCTTC.

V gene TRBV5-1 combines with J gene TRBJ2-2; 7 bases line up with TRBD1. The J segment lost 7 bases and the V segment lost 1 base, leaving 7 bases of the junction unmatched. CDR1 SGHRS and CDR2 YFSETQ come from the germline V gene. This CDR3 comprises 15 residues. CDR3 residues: CASSLRTGQVGELFF. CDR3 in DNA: TGCGCCAGCAGCTTGCGGACAGGTCAAGTCGGGGAGCTGTTTTTT.

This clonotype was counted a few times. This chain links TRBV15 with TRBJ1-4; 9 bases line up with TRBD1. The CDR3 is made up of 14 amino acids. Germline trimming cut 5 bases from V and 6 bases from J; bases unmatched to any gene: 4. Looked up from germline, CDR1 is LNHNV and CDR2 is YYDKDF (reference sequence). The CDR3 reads CATSRTGDHEKLFF. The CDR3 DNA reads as TGTGCCACCAGCCGGACAGGGGATCATGAAAAACTGTTTTTT.

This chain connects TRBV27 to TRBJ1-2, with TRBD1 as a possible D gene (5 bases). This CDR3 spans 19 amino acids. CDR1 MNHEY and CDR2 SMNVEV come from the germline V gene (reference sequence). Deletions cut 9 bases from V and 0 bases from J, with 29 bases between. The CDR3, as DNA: TGTGCCAGTTACCCTACGGAAGCGAAGACAGACTTAGCTAACTATGGCTACACCTTC. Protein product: CASYPTEAKTDLANYGYTF.